This is a list of T cell receptor beta chains from one sample in a study of T cells in Graves' hyperthyroidism and ophthalmopathy. TCRdb recomputed calls from the multiplex PCR reads with MiXCR, one row per CDR3 protein. The sample contains about 610,000 distinct CDR3 sequences, about 15% of which appear only once. The sequenced sample consisted of blood. The receptors shown here come from a woman between 40 and 50 years old with Graves' ophthalmopathy. CDR3s leave out the opening cysteine and the closing phenylalanine or tryptophan.

TRBJ2-3,12,TRBV28,ASTWTGRADTQY
TRBJ1-2,12,TRBV7-9,ASSFSSDLYGYT
TRBJ2-2,11,TRBV7-2,ASSPSRTGELF
TRBJ2-7,12,TRBV6-5,ASSYSSAGREQY
TRBJ2-5,11,TRBV15,ATSVLAWETQY
TRBJ1-5,12,TRBV12-5,ASGPPNSNQPQH
TRBJ1-1,14,TRBV6-1,ASSPQGARVNTEAF
TRBJ1-5,12,TRBV20-1,SAPEGGVHQPQH
TRBJ2-7,13,TRBV5-1,ASSLVDSSSYEQY
TRBJ1-5,10,TRBV19,ASSGRNQPQH
TRBJ2-7,11,TRBV29-1,SPIAGVTYEQY
TRBJ2-6,13,TRBV29-1,SVEGQLTGANVLT
TRBJ2-7,15,TRBV12-3/TRBV12-4,ASSLGLAGGPTYEQY
TRBJ2-7,13,TRBV19,ASSISSDSWREQY
TRBJ2-7,14,TRBV5-1,ASSLLSAGEGYEQY
TRBJ2-2,10,TRBV20-1,SASGGTGELF
TRBJ2-5,11,TRBV7-2,ASSPSGLSTQY
TRBJ1-1,14,TRBV28,ASSLSGGLMNTEAF
TRBJ2-2,13,TRBV11-2,ASSLTSPNTGELF
TRBJ1-2,11,TRBV20-1,SARTGPIYGYT
TRBJ1-5,14,TRBV12-3/TRBV12-4,AGSFGGQGVTQPQH
TRBJ2-2,13,TRBV6-1,ASSPPVGSDRELF
TRBJ2-7,12,TRBV19,ASSIGPDRGRLN
TRBJ2-7,12,TRBV2,AASKAGDSDEQY
TRBJ1-1,11,TRBV12-5,ASAPGRGTEAF
TRBJ2-5,13,TRBV11-2,ASSLLRRTQETQY
TRBJ2-7,11,TRBV20-1,SAEHGQNYEQY
TRBJ2-7,12,TRBV10-3,AIAELHGSYEQY
TRBJ1-6,11,TRBV12-3/TRBV12-4,ASSLGRETSLH
TRBJ2-5,14,TRBV5-1,ASSSAVSQGQETQY
TRBJ2-7,12,TRBV11-2,ASSGRDRVYEQY
TRBJ2-7,12,TRBV4-1,ASSQVSGRGEQY
TRBJ2-2,17,TRBV12-3/TRBV12-4,ASSSSGDWLQKNTGELF
TRBJ2-7,14,TRBV20-1,SAPQQGKGGLGEQY
TRBJ1-1,12,TRBV7-8,ASSLGTRMTEAF
TRBJ2-5,12,TRBV12-3/TRBV12-4,ASRPGGTGETQY
TRBJ2-7,11,TRBV20-1,SARDSGSYEQY
TRBJ1-5,14,TRBV10-2,ASSKRVSGSDQPQH